Listed here are 10 T cell receptor beta chains from one sample, sequenced in a study of blood T cell repertoires in COVID-19. Profiling relied on immunoSEQ multiplex PCR, and the TCRdb table lists in-frame clones only, not all of them. This sample has approximately 300,000 clones, with approximately 84% found just once. The sequencing sample was made of PBMCs or T cells enriched from blood (not recorded which). These receptors came from a woman aged 18-29 years who had recovered from COVID-19.

The rearrangement joins TRBV11-2 to TRBJ2-5, with a tentative D call TRBD2 (6 bases). This CDR3 is built from 17 residues. Germline loops: CDR1 SGHAT, CDR2 FQNNGV. V gave up 1 base and J gave up 1 base, with 16 bases separating them. The CDR3 DNA follows: TGTGCCAGCAGCTTAGTCCGTATGGCGGGACCCCAAGAGACCCAGTACTTC. This codes for CASSLVRMAGPQETQYF. The complete variable domain, with remaining parts taken from reference TRBV11-2 and TRBJ2-5, reads EAGVAQSPRYKIIEKRQSVAFWCNPISGHATLYWYQQILGQGPKLLIQFQNNGVVDDSQLPKDRFSAERLKGVDSTLKIQPAKLEDSAVYLCASSLVRMAGPQETQYFGPGTRLLVL.

This clone was recorded a few times. This sequence joins TRBV2 and TRBJ1-1, with 7 bases aligning to TRBD1. Unmatched junction bases numbered 11, after V lost 6 bases and J lost 1 base. CDR1 and CDR2 from the germline V gene are SNHLY and FYNNEI. CDR3 length: 16 amino acids. The CDR3 spells CASRFSGQGGNTEAFF. The CDR3 DNA sequence: TGTGCCAGCAGGTTCTCAGGGCAGGGGGGGAACACTGAAGCTTTCTTT. The full variable domain, completed using reference TRBV2 and TRBJ1-1, is EPEVTQTPSHQVTQMGQEVILRCVPISNHLYFYWYRQILGQKVEFLVSFYNNEISEKSEIFDDQFSVERPDGSNFTLKIRSTKLEDSAMYFCASRFSGQGGNTEAFFGQGTRLTVV.

The rearrangement joins TRBV5-1 to TRBJ1-2; D unresolved. CDR3 length: 11 amino acids. Germline CDR1 reads SGHRS; CDR2 reads YFSETQ. V was trimmed by 7 bases and J by 6 bases, leaving 10 bases between them. The CDR3 nucleotides read TGCGCCAGCGGAGGGAGTAATGGCTACACCTTC. Its translation is CASGGSNGYTF.

This clone turned up a few times. The rearrangement uses TRBV25-1 and TRBJ2-1; D perhaps matches TRBD1 (5 bases). This CDR3 has 16 amino acids. V was clipped by 10 bases and J by 6 bases, with 25 bases between them. In germline, CDR1 is MGHDK, CDR2 SYGVNS. In nucleotides, the CDR3 is TGTGCCACCTTGGGAAAGCAGGGAATAAACAGCAATGAGCAGTTCTTC. Translated, it gives CATLGKQGINSNEQFF.

This chain connects TRBV4-1 to TRBJ2-7; a weak D match, TRBD2 (6 bases). Germline values: CDR1 MGHRA, CDR2 YSYEKL. The CDR3 contains 13 residues. Trimming removed 10 bases from V and 4 bases from J, with 17 bases in between. CDR3 amino acids: CATFEGRGYEQYF. Here the CDR3 DNA reads TGCGCCACATTCGAGGGTCGGGGGTACGAGCAGTACTTC.

The chain is built from TRBV30 and TRBJ2-2, with TRBD1 as a possible D gene (6 bases). Germline assignment: CDR1 GTSNPN and CDR2 SVGIG (reference sequence). The CDR3 spans 16 residues. Trimming took off 3 bases at V and 6 bases at J, with 20 bases between the two ends. The CDR3 DNA follows: TGTGCCTGGAGAGACGACAGGCTTCGCCTACCCGGGGAGCTGTTTTTT. Translation gives CAWRDDRLRLPGELFF.

CDR3 DNA sequence: TGTGCCAGCAGGGAACCTGTCGGCAGGGGGACGGGCTACACCTTC. It codes for CASREPVGRGTGYTF. This chain uses TRBV6-6 with TRBJ1-2, with 7 bases matching TRBD1. V was pared by 6 bases and J by 8 bases, with 15 bases of the junction left unmatched. The CDR3 covers 15 residues. The germline CDR1 and CDR2 sequences are MNHNY and SVGAGI (reference sequence).

This chain uses TRBV29-1 with TRBJ1-4; possibly TRBD1 for D (5 bases). V was trimmed by 4 bases and J by 8 bases, leaving 14 bases between them. Germline V gene sequence: CDR1 SQVTM, CDR2 ANQGSEA. The CDR3 runs 13 residues. The CDR3, as DNA: TGCAGCGTTGCACTGGGGCAAGGCGAAAAACTGTTTTTT. Its protein is CSVALGQGEKLFF. The variable domain in full, with the rest retrieved from reference TRBV29-1 and TRBJ1-4, is SAVISQKPSRDICQRGTSLTIQCQVDSQVTMMFWYRQQPGQSLTLIATANQGSEATYESGFVIDKFPISRPNLTFSTLTVSNMSPEDSSIYLCSVALGQGEKLFFGSGTQLSVL.

In this sample, this clone turned up once. The chain has TRBV4-1 and TRBJ2-7; TRBD2 aligns across 12 bases. J gave up 4 bases and V 4 bases, and 8 bases lay outside the gene matches. The CDR3 totals 16 residues. The germline V gene encodes CDR1 MGHRA and CDR2 YSYEKL. DNA of the CDR3: TGCGCCAGCAGCCGTTTGACTAGCGGGAGTTTTTACGAGCAGTACTTC. Protein sequence: CASSRLTSGSFYEQYF.

This clone was observed once. This chain joins TRBV7-8 and TRBJ1-1, with a possible D match to TRBD1 (5 bases). The CDR3 has 15 residues. V lost 5 bases and J lost 1, with 14 bases in between. Looked up from germline, CDR1 is SGHVS and CDR2 is FQNEAQ. The CDR3: CASSASWTTNTEAFF. Written as DNA, the CDR3 is TGTGCCAGCAGCGCGTCGTGGACAACGAACACTGAAGCTTTCTTT.